In its sample, the clone carrying this TCR beta chain was seen once. The data were obtained in a study of blood T cell repertoires in COVID-19. Study summary: COVID-19 samples, acute and convalescent, were from the United States, Italy and Spain.

Seattle patient enrollment occurred during active infection, with longitudinal follow-up thereafter. Per the original data handling: Using reference gene primer amplification, nucleated cell counts were estimated. Some clones are missing from TCRdb's copy, which holds only in-frame ones; the method was immunoSEQ multiplex PCR. V and J calls plus clone size are reproduced from that table; the DNA served to infer D and trimming. The table has about 170,000 clones, around nine tenths seen once; the top ten hold around 0.5%. Losses at the gene ends were 6 bases for V and 5 bases for J; bases not matched to a gene: 10. This CDR3 region has 15 residues. The germline V gene has CDR1 LGHNA and CDR2 YSLEER.

This TCR was recovered from a man in his fifties or sixties with COVID-19, enrolled during active disease. Sequenced input: peripheral blood. V and J are TRBV4-3 and TRBJ1-2, with 9 bases that match TRBD1. CDR3 coding DNA: TGCGCCAGCAGTTTCCGGGACAGGGAATATTATGGCTACACCTTC. Translating gives CASSFRDREYYGYTF.